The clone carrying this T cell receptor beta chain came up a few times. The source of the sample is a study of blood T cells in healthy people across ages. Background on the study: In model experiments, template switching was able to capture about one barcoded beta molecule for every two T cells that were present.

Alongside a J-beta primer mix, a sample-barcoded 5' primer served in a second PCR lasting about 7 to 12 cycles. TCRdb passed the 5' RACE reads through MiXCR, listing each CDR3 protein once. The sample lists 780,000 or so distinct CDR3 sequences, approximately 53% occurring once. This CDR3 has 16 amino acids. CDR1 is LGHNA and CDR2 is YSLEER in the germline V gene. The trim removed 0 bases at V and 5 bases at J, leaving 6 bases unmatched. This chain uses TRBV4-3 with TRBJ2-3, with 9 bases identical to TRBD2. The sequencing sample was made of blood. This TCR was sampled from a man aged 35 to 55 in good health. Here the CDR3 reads CASSQERREGIDTQYF. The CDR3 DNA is TGCGCCAGCAGCCAAGAGCGGCGGGAGGGAATAGATACGCAGTATTTT.